A single sample is the source of the 11 T cell receptor beta chains below, sequenced in a study of T-cell memory formation after mild COVID-19. MiXCR, run by TCRdb on the 5' RACE reads, gives a single entry per CDR3 protein. This table holds 250,000 or so distinct CDR3 sequences, more than 15% found once. Sequencing used PBMCs or a T cell subset sorted from them (not recorded which). The receptors were sampled from a man younger than 30 who had mild COVID-19 (a few samples of this study predate the infection). Cell type and time point are not known.

This chain links TRBV6-5 with TRBJ1-5; the match to TRBD1 covers 7 bases. The V segment lost 6 bases and the J segment 9 bases; nucleotides outside the gene matches: 14. The CDR3 totals 15 residues. Germline lookup yields CDR1 MNHEY and CDR2 SVGAGI. CDR3 loop: CASRLTGLGEWPQHF. CDR3 DNA: TGTGCCAGCAGACTGACAGGGCTCGGCGAATGGCCCCAGCATTTT.

This chain uses TRBV7-6 with TRBJ2-3; D remains ambiguous. There are 13 residues in the CDR3. In germline, CDR1 is SGHVS, CDR2 FNYEAQ. The V gene lost 4 bases and the J gene lost 4 bases, with 9 bases spanning the gap. The CDR3 spells CASSYGRADTQYF. In DNA, the CDR3 is TGTGCCAGCAGCTACGGACGAGCAGATACGCAGTATTTT.

The genes are TRBV7-2 and TRBJ2-1; no definite D call. The germline V gene has CDR1 SGHTA and CDR2 FQGNSA. This CDR3 contains 16 residues. V dropped 6 bases and J dropped 0 bases, with 15 bases sitting between them. This CDR3 reads CASSPRTVLSYNEQFF. CDR3 nucleotides: TGTGCCAGCAGTCCCCGGACCGTACTCTCCTACAATGAGCAGTTCTTC.

This clonotype was observed at least ten times. The chain joins TRBV6-5 to TRBJ1-5, with unresolved D. Looked up from germline, CDR1 is MNHEY and CDR2 is SVGAGI. The CDR3 sequence is 16 residues long. Trimming cost V 6 bases and J 3 bases, with 18 bases left between them. CDR3 DNA: TGTGCCAGCAGCCCGGGTTGGGCAGATTACAATCAGCCCCAGCATTTT. Translated, it gives CASSPGWADYNQPQHF.

Only a few counts were recorded for this clonotype. The rearrangement links TRBV12-3 or TRBV12-4 to TRBJ1-6; 9 bases agree with TRBD1. The CDR3 runs to 14 residues. V lost 5 bases, J lost 7 bases, and 3 bases stayed unmatched. The chain's CDR3 is CASSGDRVNSPLHF. CDR3 coding DNA: TGTGCCAGCAGTGGGGACAGGGTAAATTCACCCCTCCACTTT.

This clonotype has more than one count but fewer than ten. The chain is built from TRBV7-2 and TRBJ1-2; TRBD1 agrees at 9 bases. The trim removed 4 bases at V and 5 bases at J, leaving 11 bases unmatched. The length of the CDR3 is 16 residues. Per germline, CDR1 SGHTA and CDR2 FQGNSA. In DNA form, the CDR3 reads TGTGCCAGCAGCTCAAATCAACAGGGGGCAAGGTATGGCTACACCTTC. It translates to CASSSNQQGARYGYTF.

This clonotype was detected a few times. The rearrangement links TRBV20-1 to TRBJ1-1; D is unclear. The V end was cut by 6 bases, the J end by 4 bases, with 15 bases between. The CDR3 covers 13 residues. Per the germline V gene, CDR1 is DFQATT and CDR2 is SNEGSKA (reference sequence). The CDR3 nucleotides are TGCAGTGCCGAGGTGGGCACTATCACTGAAGCTTTCTTT. Protein sequence: CSAEVGTITEAFF.

This rearrangement joins TRBV20-1 to TRBJ2-2; D perhaps matches TRBD2 (6 bases). This CDR3 is 14 amino acids long. V lost 1 base to trimming and J lost 3 bases, with 9 bases between them. The germline V gene encodes CDR1 DFQATT and CDR2 SNEGSKA (reference sequence). CDR3 DNA: TGCAGTGCTAGAGTTGGAGGGGACACCGGGGAGCTGTTTTTT. This codes for CSARVGGDTGELFF.

This clonotype showed up just a few times. V usage is TRBV7-3 and J usage is TRBJ2-5, with 7 bases that match TRBD2. Looked up from germline, CDR1 is SGHTA and CDR2 is FQGTGA. V lost 6 bases to trimming and J lost 1 base; unmatched junction nucleotides: 5. The CDR3 is made up of 14 amino acids. CDR3 DNA sequence: TGTGCCAGCAGTTGGGGGGGAGCCCAAGAGACCCAGTACTTC. Translated: CASSWGGAQETQYF.

This clonotype has a handful of counts. This sequence joins TRBV6-1 and TRBJ2-7; perhaps TRBD1 as D (5 bases). Germline assignment: CDR1 MNHNS and CDR2 SASEGT. The length of the CDR3 is 13 residues. Trimming left V 6 bases short and J 2 bases short, with 11 bases between. CDR3 protein: CASSKGLTYEQYV. CDR3 sequence (DNA): TGTGCCAGCAGCAAGGGGCTAACCTACGAGCAGTACGTC.

The chain couples TRBV6-5 to TRBJ1-5; D is uncertain. Germline CDR1 and CDR2: MNHEY and SVGAGI. The CDR3 runs to 16 residues. With 0 bases removed from V and 4 bases from J, the gap between germline ends came to 13 bases. CDR3 protein: CASSYSRADYNQPQHF. CDR3 DNA sequence: TGTGCCAGCAGTTACTCCCGGGCCGACTATAATCAGCCCCAGCATTTT.